Listed below are T cell receptor beta chains from one sample, sequenced in a study of CD8 T cells in ankylosing spondylitis. TCRdb recomputed calls from the 5' RACE reads with MiXCR, one row per CDR3 protein. The repertoire holds about 700,000 distinct CDR3 sequences, around 20% seen once, with roughly a fifth in the top ten. Material: blood, either unsorted or a sorted T cell fraction (not recorded which). The receptors originated from a male donor with ankylosing spondylitis. Both conserved end residues are part of each CDR3. Each record gives: J gene, V gene, D gene, clone size, CDR3 DNA, CDR3 protein. The D gene is left open where the match is weak. Clone size appears in some rows only: once, few, many, or a class for an expanded clone.

TRBJ1-1 | TRBV5-1 | . | few | TGCGCCAGCAGCCCCCGGACAGCCGTCGACACTGAAGCTTTCTTT | CASSPRTAVDTEAFF
TRBJ2-1 | TRBV9 | TRBD2 | few | TGTGCCAGCAGCCAGTCGGGGGGGAATGAGCAGTTCTTC | CASSQSGGNEQFF
TRBJ2-1 | TRBV20-1 | . | few | TGCAGTGCTAGAGATCTCGGGACTGCGAACAATGAGCAGTTCTTC | CSARDLGTANNEQFF
TRBJ2-1 | TRBV24-1 | TRBD2 | many | TGTGCCACCAGTGATCCTGCCATGACTAGCGGGAGGATTAATGAGCAGTTCTTC | CATSDPAMTSGRINEQFF
TRBJ1-1 | TRBV2 | TRBD1 | . | TGTGCCAGCAGTGTCTCAGGGGGCTTGGGCACTGAAGCTTTCTTT | CASSVSGGLGTEAFF
TRBJ2-1 | TRBV28 | TRBD2 | few | TGTGCCAGCAGACGTAGCGGGAGCTCCTACAATGAGCAGTTCTTC | CASRRSGSSYNEQFF
TRBJ1-4 | TRBV5-1 | . | few | TGCGCCAGCAGCTCACAGGGTAATGAAAAACTGTTTTTT | CASSSQGNEKLFF
TRBJ1-2 | TRBV28 | TRBD1 | many | TGTGCCAGCAGGACAGGGGGCCGTGGCTACACCTTC | CASRTGGRGYTF
TRBJ1-2 | TRBV5-1 | . | . | TGCGCCAGCAGCCTACCTCCTCAAGGGGGCTACACCTTC | CASSLPPQGGYTF
TRBJ2-3 | TRBV10-3 | TRBD2 | . | TGTGCCATCAGTGAGTCAAAGGGACTAGCCACAGATACGCAGTATTTT | CAISESKGLATDTQYF
TRBJ2-7 | TRBV28 | TRBD2 | . | TGTGCCAGCAGTTCTCCGGGACTAGGAGGCGAGCAGTACTTC | CASSSPGLGGEQYF
TRBJ2-1 | TRBV18 | . | . | TGTGCCAGCTCACCACCGGATCACAATGAGCAGTTCTTC | CASSPPDHNEQFF
TRBJ1-5 | TRBV7-8 | . | . | TGTGCCAGCAGCTTACGCGGCTGGACAGCCCTTAGCAATCAGCCCCAGCATTTT | CASSLRGWTALSNQPQHF
TRBJ2-6 | TRBV28 | . | . | TGTGCCAGCTTCGGGGCTGGGGCCAACGTCCTGACTTTC | CASFGAGANVLTF
TRBJ1-1 | TRBV29-1 | TRBD1 | . | TGCAGCGTTGAAGGAGGGGGACAGGGAGTCACTGAAGCTTTCTTT | CSVEGGGQGVTEAFF
TRBJ2-5 | TRBV27 | TRBD2 | . | TGTGCCAGCAGTTTAGGTAGCGGGCAAGGGACCCAGTACTTC | CASSLGSGQGTQYF
TRBJ2-1 | TRBV7-9 | TRBD2 | . | TGTGCCAGCAGCTTATTTTCTAGCGGGAGCAAATACAATGAGCAGTTCTTC | CASSLFSSGSKYNEQFF
TRBJ2-7 | TRBV15 | . | few | TGTGCCACCAGCAGAGTAGGACAAAATTACGAGCAGTACTTC | CATSRVGQNYEQYF
TRBJ2-3 | TRBV18 | TRBD2 | . | TGTGCCAGCTCAACCCCAAAAGGGAGCGGGAGTGCGACAGATACGCAGTATTTT | CASSTPKGSGSATDTQYF
TRBJ1-6 | TRBV12-3/TRBV12-4 | TRBD1 | few | TGTGCCAGCAGACCCGGGACAGGGGGCTCTGGGAATTCACCCCTCCACTTT | CASRPGTGGSGNSPLHF
TRBJ2-1 | TRBV5-1 | TRBD2 | . | TGCGCCAGCAGCCGGAGCGGGGAAGCCTACAATGAGCAGTTCTTC | CASSRSGEAYNEQFF
TRBJ1-5 | TRBV7-8 | . | few | TGTGCCAGCAGCCCCGGGACCCTCAATCAGCCCCAGCATTTT | CASSPGTLNQPQHF
TRBJ2-1 | TRBV4-3 | . | . | TGCGCCAGCAGCCAAGGCAGGGGAAGCCTCGCGCAGTTCTTC | CASSQGRGSLAQFF
TRBJ2-1 | TRBV27 | TRBD1 | few | TGTGCCAGCAGTAAAGGGACAGGTGGACATGAGCAGTTCTTC | CASSKGTGGHEQFF